Listed below are T cell receptor beta chains from one sample, sequenced in a study of cytomegalovirus exposure and HLA in healthy donors. Some clones are missing from TCRdb's copy, which holds only in-frame ones; the method was immunoSEQ multiplex PCR. The table lists approximately 150,000 clones, 65% to 80% of them singletons. The sequencing sample was made of PBMCs. The receptors were gathered from a woman aged 40 to 55 in good health and CMV-seronegative. Both conserved end residues are part of each CDR3. D genes are given only for firm matches. Rows give clone size only sometimes, using once, few, many, or a class for an expanded clone.

TGTGCCAGCAGTGAATTGGGGGCGCGGACTCAGCCCCAGCATTTT,CASSELGARTQPQHF,TRBJ1-5,TRBV2,NA,once
TGTGCCAGCAGCCACCGGGATAGGCGCAATGAGCAGTTCTTC,CASSHRDRRNEQFF,TRBJ2-1,TRBV7-8,NA,few
TGTGCCAGCAGCACGACAGTTAGTTGGGGAAACACCATATATTTT,CASSTTVSWGNTIYF,TRBJ1-3,TRBV9,NA,few
TGTGCCAGTAGTCGTAAAGCGGACAGGGGGGAGGTAGGCTATGGCTACACCTTC,CASSRKADRGEVGYGYTF,TRBJ1-2,TRBV19,TRBD1,once
TGTGCCATCAGTGAGTCATTCACAGGTATGAACACTGAAGCTTTCTTT,CAISESFTGMNTEAFF,TRBJ1-1,TRBV10-3,NA,NA
TGTGCCAGCATGGGGACAGGAGGGGAGACCCAGTACTTC,CASMGTGGETQYF,TRBJ2-5,TRBV6-6,TRBD1,NA
TGTGCCAGCAGTTTGACAGGGGCTCATCAGCCCCAGCATTTT,CASSLTGAHQPQHF,TRBJ1-5,TRBV25-1,TRBD1,NA
TGTTCCAGCAGTTCCGGGGAACAGCCCCAGCATTTT,CSSSSGEQPQHF,TRBJ1-5,TRBV7-9,NA,NA
TGTGCCAGCAGTTTACTAGTAGGGGGAACAAGGGCTGAAGCTTTCTTT,CASSLLVGGTRAEAFF,TRBJ1-1,TRBV28,NA,NA
TGTGCCTGGAGTGTATCCCCGGGTAATTCCCCCCTCCACTTT,CAWSVSPGNSPLHF,TRBJ1-6,TRBV30,NA,NA
TGTGCCAGTAGTAGTCCGGGACAATACCCTTACAATGAGCAGTTCTTC,CASSSPGQYPYNEQFF,TRBJ2-1,TRBV19,NA,NA
TGTGCCAGTAGGCCGGGACTAGTTTCCCACGAGCAGTACTTC,CASRPGLVSHEQYF,TRBJ2-7,TRBV19,TRBD2,NA
TGTGCCAGCAGGGACAGGGGGCGGAATGTTCAGCCCCAGCATTTT,CASRDRGRNVQPQHF,TRBJ1-5,TRBV28,TRBD1,NA
TGTGCCAGCAGCCGCGGGACAGGGGCTTCTACGGAGCAGTACTTC,CASSRGTGASTEQYF,TRBJ2-7,TRBV7-8,TRBD1,NA
TGTGCCAGCAGCCAAGGGCCTGGTGGGGCACTCTGGGGAAACATTCAGTACTTC,CASSQGPGGALWGNIQYF,TRBJ2-4,TRBV4-2,NA,NA
TGCGCCAGCAGCATCGGACAGGTTGAGCAGTATTTT,CASSIGQVEQYF,TRBJ2-3,TRBV5-1,TRBD1,NA
TGTGCCAGCAGCTTAAACAGGGGGCGCTTGGGAAGCAATCAGCCCCAGCATTTT,CASSLNRGRLGSNQPQHF,TRBJ1-5,TRBV5-4,TRBD1,NA
TGTGCCAGCAGCCAGAACACAGATACGCAGTATTTT,CASSQNTDTQYF,TRBJ2-3,TRBV27,NA,NA
TGTGCCAGCAGCTTAGAGCACAGGGGAGGCAGGACCTTAATAGGTTCACCCCTCCACTTT,CASSLEHRGGRTLIGSPLHF,TRBJ1-6,TRBV7-8,TRBD1,NA
TGTGCCAGCAGTTTGTTCGGCGGGGGGGACACCGGGGAGCTGTTTTTT,CASSLFGGGDTGELFF,TRBJ2-2,TRBV27,TRBD2,NA
TGCGCCAGCAGGTCCGGGACAGGGGACTTCAATGAGCAGTTCTTC,CASRSGTGDFNEQFF,TRBJ2-1,TRBV5-1,TRBD1,NA
TGTGCCAGTTTGGGGGACTGGGGGGAGACCCAGTACTTC,CASLGDWGETQYF,TRBJ2-5,TRBV19,NA,NA
TGTGCCAGCAGTGAAGTCATCTACAATGAGCAGTTCTTC,CASSEVIYNEQFF,TRBJ2-1,TRBV2,NA,NA
TGTGCCAGCAGCCAAGTCTTGAGCGGGACAGGGGGAATGAACACTGAAGCTTTCTTT,CASSQVLSGTGGMNTEAFF,TRBJ1-1,TRBV4-2,TRBD1,few
TGTGCCTGGAGTGCCCCCCGGGACTCTGGGGCCAACGTCCTGACTTTC,CAWSAPRDSGANVLTF,TRBJ2-6,TRBV30,NA,NA
TGCAGCGTTGAGCCCTTTGACAGGGGAACTGAAGCTTTCTTT,CSVEPFDRGTEAFF,TRBJ1-1,TRBV29-1,TRBD1,few
TGTGCCAGCAGCTTGATGTTCGGGGGGCCGCAGCAGTTCTTC,CASSLMFGGPQQFF,TRBJ2-1,TRBV5-5,NA,NA
TGTGCCAGCAGCTTAACAGGGTACAACACAGATACGCAGTATTTT,CASSLTGYNTDTQYF,TRBJ2-3,TRBV7-9,NA,few
TGTGCCATCAGTGACTTCGTTGGACTAGCGGGAGTTGTCCCCGGGGAGCTGTTTTTT,CAISDFVGLAGVVPGELFF,TRBJ2-2,TRBV10-3,TRBD2,NA
TGCGCCAGCAGCTGGCGGACAGGGGCCTCCTACAATGAGCAGTTCTTC,CASSWRTGASYNEQFF,TRBJ2-1,TRBV5-1,TRBD1,NA
TGTGCCAGTAGTACGCCATGGGGCAGGGTGAACACTGAAGCTTTCTTT,CASSTPWGRVNTEAFF,TRBJ1-1,TRBV19,NA,NA
TGTGCCAGTACTACAGGGCCCAGCTATGGCTACACCTTC,CASTTGPSYGYTF,TRBJ1-2,TRBV28,NA,NA
TGTGCCATCAGGCAGACTAGCGGTTACGAGCAGTACTTC,CAIRQTSGYEQYF,TRBJ2-7,TRBV10-3,TRBD2,NA
TGTGCCTGGAGTGTAAGCAGGGGCAGCGAGCAGTACTTC,CAWSVSRGSEQYF,TRBJ2-7,TRBV30,NA,once
TGTGCCAGTAGTATAGGGGGGGGTATTGATGAAGCTTTCTTT,CASSIGGGIDEAFF,TRBJ1-1,TRBV19,NA,NA
TGTGCCAGCAGTTACGAGGGGAGGGGTAACAACTATGGCTACACCTTC,CASSYEGRGNNYGYTF,TRBJ1-2,TRBV6-6,NA,NA
TGCGCCAGCAGCTCGGGGGGGGGCCAGGAGACCCAGTACTTC,CASSSGGGQETQYF,TRBJ2-5,TRBV5-1,TRBD2,NA
TGTGCCAGCAGCTGGGACAGTAAGGGCGGCTACACCTTC,CASSWDSKGGYTF,TRBJ1-2,TRBV5-8,TRBD1,few
TGCGCCAGCACACTACTAGCGGGGGCAAGCTACGAGCAGTACTTC,CASTLLAGASYEQYF,TRBJ2-7,TRBV5-1,TRBD2,NA
TGTGCCAGCAGCTTAGTCACTACGAACACCGGGGAGCTGTTTTTT,CASSLVTTNTGELFF,TRBJ2-2,TRBV11-2,NA,NA
TGTGCCAGCAGCTCCAGTGATCAGCCCCAGCATTTT,CASSSSDQPQHF,TRBJ1-5,TRBV7-8,NA,NA
TGTGCCAGCAGTTCTTTAGCGGGAATCACCGGGAATGAGCAGTTCTTC,CASSSLAGITGNEQFF,TRBJ2-1,TRBV27,TRBD2,few
TGTGCCAGCAGGTCCGGGACAGGGGCAGGCGCTGAAGCTTTCTTT,CASRSGTGAGAEAFF,TRBJ1-1,TRBV27,TRBD1,NA
TGTGTCAGAAGCTTAGTCGGACTAGCGGGAGTAGGTGAGCAGTTCTTC,CVRSLVGLAGVGEQFF,TRBJ2-1,TRBV7-5,NA,NA
TGTGCCGGGAGGACAGGGGGAAACTATGGCTACACCTTC,CAGRTGGNYGYTF,TRBJ1-2,TRBV6-1,TRBD1,NA
TGTGCCATCAGTGGGGGATTCTCCGAGAAAAAACTAGCGCAGTACAATGAGCAGTTCTTC,CAISGGFSEKKLAQYNEQFF,TRBJ2-1,TRBV10-3,TRBD2,NA
TGTGCCAGCAGCTTGGGGGTAGCAGTTAGCTCCTACGAGCAGTACTTC,CASSLGVAVSSYEQYF,TRBJ2-7,TRBV5-4,NA,NA
TGTGCCAGCAGCTTGGCCATACTAGCGGGAGGGGAAACAGATACGCAGTATTTT,CASSLAILAGGETDTQYF,TRBJ2-3,TRBV5-4,TRBD2,NA
TGCGCCTCCACCGCCTCTAGCGGCACAGATACGCAGTATTTT,CASTASSGTDTQYF,TRBJ2-3,TRBV5-1,NA,NA
TGTGCCAGCAGCTTGGAATTTTCCAGGGGGCGTCTAAATGAGCAGTTCTTC,CASSLEFSRGRLNEQFF,TRBJ2-1,TRBV5-4,TRBD1,NA
TGTGCCAGCAGTGAAGGTTTGCCAGGCTTTGAGCCCCAGCATTTT,CASSEGLPGFEPQHF,TRBJ1-5,TRBV2,NA,NA
TGCAGCGTAACGCCCCAGGAAGATACGCAGTATTTT,CSVTPQEDTQYF,TRBJ2-3,TRBV29-1,NA,NA
TGTGCCAGCAGCCTAAACACCCTCAGGGGGCTTAAAGCTTTCTTT,CASSLNTLRGLKAFF,TRBJ1-1,TRBV14,TRBD1,NA
TGTGCCTGGGGTCTACTAGTCGGGGAGACCCAGTACTTC,CAWGLLVGETQYF,TRBJ2-5,TRBV30,NA,NA
TGTGCCAGCAGCTACGACAGGGCGAGGGAGCAGTTCTTC,CASSYDRAREQFF,TRBJ2-1,TRBV11-2,TRBD1,NA
TGTGCCAGTAAGTCCCCCGCGGGGCGAGGAAGCTATGGCTACACCTTC,CASKSPAGRGSYGYTF,TRBJ1-2,TRBV19,NA,once
TGCGCCAGCAGCTTGGAACAGGGTGTGGAGACCCAGTACTTC,CASSLEQGVETQYF,TRBJ2-5,TRBV5-1,NA,NA
TGTGCCTGGAGTACCCGATCGGGACAGATGAACACCGGGGAGCTGTTTTTT,CAWSTRSGQMNTGELFF,TRBJ2-2,TRBV30,TRBD1,NA
TGTGCCAGCAGTGTACAAATTTTGGGCACAGATACGCAGTATTTT,CASSVQILGTDTQYF,TRBJ2-3,TRBV27,NA,NA
TGTGCCAGCAGTACTGGACAGGGCGACTATGGCTACACCTTC,CASSTGQGDYGYTF,TRBJ1-2,TRBV28,TRBD1,NA